This TCR beta chain was retrieved from a study of shared clonotypes between healthy human individuals. Study-level results: Estimated clonotype richness was generally higher in naive than memory subsets.

Per the germline V gene, CDR1 is LNHDA and CDR2 is SQIVND (reference sequence). The CDR3 loop spans 15 amino acids. V gave up 4 bases and J gave up 7 bases; unmatched junction bases: 10. Samples underwent the assay at deep level. Produced via immunoSEQ multiplex PCR; TCRdb's table is partial and in-frame only. The data hold about a million clones, with 60% to 85% observed a single time. This clone was seen only a few times. Its antigen is undetermined. Sequenced material: memory CD4+ T cells from PBMCs. Specified subset: CD45RA-negative fraction. This sequence originates from a man aged 18 to 30 in good health. Some clones in this sample may be carry-over from other donors' samples. V is TRBV19 and J is TRBJ1-5; 7 bases are a match to TRBD1. DNA for the CDR3: TGTGCCAGTAGTAACGAAGGGACAGCTCGACAGCCCCAGCATTTT. It specifies CASSNEGTARQPQHF.